This T cell receptor beta chain was profiled in a study of blood T cell repertoires in COVID-19. Study-wide context: From T cells, B-cell-depleted T cells, or PBMCs came the material, which was cDNA or gDNA.

Trimming stripped 3 bases from V and 14 bases from J, with 16 bases between. Germline V gene lookup returns CDR1 SNHLY and CDR2 FYNNEI. This CDR3 region has 12 residues. In the original analysis: Nucleated cell number was recorded as an estimate derived from reference gene primer amplification. Sequencing used immunoSEQ multiplex PCR; TCRdb keeps in-frame clones, though not all of them. The DNA was the basis for D and trimming; V, J and clone size are from that table. The sample carries approximately 300,000 clones, 88% recorded once. The sample was peripheral blood. The receptor was derived from a woman aged 25 to 39 with COVID-19, enrolled during active disease. The chain has TRBV2 and TRBJ1-2, with D unresolved. The CDR3 DNA reads TGTGCCAGCAGTGAGTTCTTGAGAAGAAAGACCTTC. Amino acid sequence: CASSEFLRRKTF.